Each of the 21 T cell receptor beta chains below was sequenced from the same sample in a study of T-cell reconstitution after alpha-beta-depleted transplantation in children (dated by TCRdb to 2015 to 2016). Library creation used PCR. The data were produced on an Illumina HiSeq 2500. To normalize quantification of the TCRbeta repertoire, the TCR libraries were built with molecular barcoding that relied on unique molecular identifiers. Using fastp at Q25 and MiXCR, TCRdb reprocessed the public reads and kept productive beta chains. Each CDR3 protein appears once, grouped with its most common genes and DNA. Here the sample has 220,000 or so distinct CDR3 sequences; roughly 8.2% occur a single time. The ten biggest clones cover 5% to 8% of the sample. The treatment or condition label here, explained by the study, means: allogeneic hematopoietic cell transplantation with graft depleted of TCRalphabeta T cells and CD19 B cells.

Source: PBMCs, mostly from graft donor cells, taken 180 days after TCRalphabeta/CD19-depleted stem cell transplant. The origin of the receptors is a male patient younger than 18 who had a stem cell transplant for acute lymphoblastic leukemia, so the T cells may come from the graft donor.

This clonotype was counted ten times or more. The chain carries TRBV28 and TRBJ1-2; possibly TRBD1 for D (6 bases). Germline values: CDR1 MDHEN, CDR2 SYDVKM. CDR3 length: 15 amino acids. Trimming took 1 base from V and 3 from J, leaving 12 bases between them. The DNA of the CDR3 is TGTGCCAGCAGTTTATTATCGTCAGGGGACTATGGCTACACCTTC. Protein product: CASSLLSSGDYGYTF.

There are many counts of this clonotype. The chain uses TRBV24-1 and TRBJ2-7, with D tentatively TRBD1 (6 bases). The CDR3 contains 14 residues. Trimming took off 3 bases at V and 0 bases at J, with 8 bases between the two ends. Germline loops: CDR1 KGHDR, CDR2 SFDVKD. The CDR3 region has the DNA TGTGCCACCAGTGATCCCAGGGGCTCCTACGAGCAGTACTTC. Translating gives CATSDPRGSYEQYF.

This clonotype was seen repeatedly, ten times or more. CDR3 coding DNA: TGTGCCAGCAGTTTACTTACGAGACAAGAGACCCAGTACTTC. Amino acid sequence: CASSLLTRQETQYF. The chain joins TRBV12-3 or TRBV12-4 to TRBJ2-5; D is unclear. The V gene lost 2 bases and the J gene lost 2 bases, with 9 bases spanning the gap. The CDR3 is 14 residues long.

Many counts were recorded for this clonotype. The chain joins TRBV10-2 to TRBJ2-7, with D perhaps being TRBD1 or TRBD2 (7 bases each). V dropped 7 bases and J dropped 0 bases, with 16 bases sitting between them. The CDR3 has 15 amino acids. Germline V gene lookup returns CDR1 WSHSY and CDR2 SAAADI. The CDR3 reads CASIRGGWSSYEQYF. DNA for the CDR3: TGCGCCAGCATCAGGGGGGGATGGAGCTCCTACGAGCAGTACTTC.

This clonotype was seen many times. Its ends do not fully match the called genes, so a read error is possible. The CDR3 DNA sequence: TGTGCCAGCATTGAAGAAGGTTATTCCTACAATGAGCAGTTCTTC. Translating gives CASIEEGYSYNEQFF. The V gene is TRBV2, the J gene TRBJ2-1; D not resolved. The CDR3 runs to 15 residues. Germline CDR1 is SNHLY and CDR2 is FYNNEI. Variable domain in full (rest from reference TRBV2 and TRBJ2-1): EPEVTQTPSHQVTQMGQEVILRCVPISNHLYFYWYRQILGQKVEFLVSFYNNEISEKSEIFDDQFSVERPDGSNFTLKIRSTKLEDSAMYFCASIEEGYSYNEQFFGPGTRLTVL.

This clonotype appeared many times. The CDR3 sequence is CSASNPSRGHYNSPLHF. The CDR3 bases are TGCAGTGCTAGTAATCCCTCCAGGGGCCACTATAATTCACCCCTCCACTTT. The J gene is TRBJ1-6, the V gene TRBV20-1, with D possibly being TRBD1 (6 bases). The CDR3 extends over 17 amino acids. V lost 3 bases and J 3 bases, leaving 18 bases between the germline ends. Germline V gives CDR1 DFQATT, CDR2 SNEGSKA (reference sequence).

In this sample, this clonotype turned up many times. The chain employs TRBV4-2 and TRBJ2-4, with TRBD2 as a possible D gene (5 bases). The CDR3 runs 16 residues. CDR1 and CDR2 from the germline V gene are LGHNA and YNFKEQ. Between the trimmed V and J ends, which lost 1 base and 0 bases, there was a span of 10 bases. The CDR3 coding sequence is TGTGCCAGCAGCCAAGGAGGACTTCTAGCCAAAAACATTCAGTACTTC. This sequence encodes CASSQGGLLAKNIQYF.

This clonotype occurred many times. The gene calls are TRBV4-1 and TRBJ2-3, with 9 bases matching TRBD1. This CDR3 region has 16 residues. Per the germline V gene, CDR1 is MGHRA and CDR2 is YSYEKL. The V gene end was trimmed by 0 bases and the J gene end by 4 bases; junction bases not matched to a gene: 5. CDR3 loop: CASSQDTGGAPDTQYF. The CDR3 nucleotides are TGCGCCAGCAGCCAAGATACAGGGGGCGCACCAGATACGCAGTATTTT.

This clonotype has at least ten counts. The chain carries TRBV20-1 and TRBJ2-7, with TRBD1 identical over 7 bases. CDR3 length equals 12 residues. Germline CDR1 and CDR2: DFQATT and SNEGSKA (reference sequence). The junction had 3 bases not matched to a gene; V was cut back by 5 bases and J by 2 bases. Here the CDR3 reads CSADDRAYEQYF. CDR3 DNA sequence: TGCAGTGCTGACGACAGGGCCTACGAGCAGTACTTC.

To note about this clonotype: A much larger clone sits a single nucleotide away, making a read error possible. This chain links TRBV10-3 with TRBJ2-2; D gene ambiguous. Germline CDR1 and CDR2: ENHRY and SYGVKD. The CDR3 runs to 15 residues. Trimming took off 4 bases at V and 4 bases at J, with 13 bases between the two ends. The CDR3 DNA reads as TGTGCCATCAGTGCATCTTGGGTTAGCACCGGGGAGCTGTTTTTT. Translation gives CAISASWVSTGELFF.

This clonotype was counted at least ten times. One end of the junction is discordant with germline, which a read error may explain. The rearrangement links TRBV28 to TRBJ1-4; D not resolved. Germline V gene sequence: CDR1 MDHEN, CDR2 SYDVKM. The CDR3 contains 14 residues. CDR3 in amino acids: CASSLYATNENLFF. CDR3 in DNA: TGTGCCAGCAGTCTGTATGCAACTAATGAAAACCTGTTTTTT.

At least ten counts were recorded for this clonotype. CDR3 bases: TGTGCCAGCAGCGTAGCCCCAGCCTACGAGCAGTACTTC. Amino acid sequence: CASSVAPAYEQYF. V is TRBV9 and J is TRBJ2-7; no firm D call. Germline V gives CDR1 SGDLS, CDR2 YYNGEE. CDR3 length equals 13 residues. V was pared by 0 bases and J by 2 bases, with 6 bases between.

Ten or more counts support this clonotype. This chain links TRBV29-1 with TRBJ2-7; D call uncertain. Per germline, CDR1 SQVTM and CDR2 ANQGSEA. CDR3 length: 12 amino acids. The V end was cut by 6 bases, the J end by 0 bases, with 9 bases between. CDR3 coding DNA: TGCAGCGTGGCTGACCTCTCCTACGAGCAGTACTTC. This translates into CSVADLSYEQYF.

On this clonotype itself: This may be a read error, as it is one base from a much larger clone. The chain combines TRBV12-3 or TRBV12-4 with TRBJ1-1, with a weak D call TRBD1 (6 bases). There are 16 residues in the CDR3. In DNA form, the CDR3 reads TGTGCCAGCAGTTTAAATGACAGGTTGGGGAACACTGACGCTTTCTTT. Translating gives CASSLNDRLGNTDAFF.

In this sample, this clonotype turned up many times. V gene TRBV6-5 combines with J gene TRBJ1-2, with 8 bases matching TRBD1. The CDR3 has 13 residues. The junction had 3 bases not matched to a gene; V was cut back by 4 bases and J by 5 bases. The germline V gene encodes CDR1 MNHEY and CDR2 SVGAGI. CDR3 loop: CASSLRQGYGYTF. In DNA, the CDR3 is TGTGCCAGCAGTTTGAGACAGGGGTATGGCTACACCTTC.

This rearrangement joins TRBV19 to TRBJ1-5, with TRBD1 matching 7 bases. The CDR3 consists of 13 residues. The germline V gene encodes CDR1 LNHDA and CDR2 SQIVND (reference sequence). V was clipped by 8 bases and J by 6 bases; unmatched bases: 7. The CDR3 here is CASFDREGQPQHF. Here the CDR3 DNA reads TGTGCCAGTTTCGACAGGGAAGGTCAGCCCCAGCATTTT.

This clonotype has a count of ten or more. CDR3 coding DNA: TGTGCCAGCAGCCAAGAAGGAGAGGAGGGGTATGGCTACACCTTC. Amino acids: CASSQEGEEGYGYTF. The chain recombines TRBV14 with TRBJ1-2; tentatively, D is TRBD1 (5 bases). V lost 0 bases to trimming and J lost 5 bases, with 13 bases between them. Germline-derived CDR1 and CDR2 are SGHDN and FVKESK. The CDR3 runs to 15 residues.

This clonotype was seen a few times. This chain uses TRBV9 with TRBJ2-1, with TRBD1 matching 9 bases. J gave up 10 bases and V 4 bases, and 9 bases lay outside the gene matches. This CDR3 has 14 residues. Germline-derived CDR1 and CDR2 are SGDLS and YYNGEE. This CDR3 reads CASSLRGQGGEQFF. CDR3 nucleotides: TGTGCCAGCAGCCTGAGGGGACAGGGAGGGGAGCAGTTCTTC.

The chain employs TRBV6-2 or TRBV6-3 and TRBJ2-3; TRBD2 matches at 8 bases. CDR3 length: 13 residues. CDR1 MNHEY and CDR2 SVGEGT come from the germline V gene. J lost 3 bases, V lost 8 bases, and 4 bases had no gene match. For the CDR3, the DNA is TGTGCCAGCCTGATAGCGGGAACAGATACGCAGTATTTT. Residues: CASLIAGTDTQYF.

This clonotype was recorded many times. This chain links TRBV20-1 with TRBJ1-4, with a weak D call TRBD1 (5 bases). Germline loops: CDR1 DFQATT, CDR2 SNEGSKA (reference sequence). The length of the CDR3 is 13 residues. V lost 5 bases, J lost 7 bases, and 14 bases lay in between. Written as DNA, the CDR3 is TGCAGTGCTGTAGGGGCTAGGGGTGAAAAACTGTTTTTT. Translated: CSAVGARGEKLFF.

This clonotype has a count of ten or more. This chain joins TRBV7-2 and TRBJ2-5; 9 bases fit TRBD1. J gave up 5 bases and V 0 bases, and 7 bases lay outside the gene matches. The CDR3 totals 16 residues. Looked up from germline, CDR1 is SGHTA and CDR2 is FQGNSA. CDR3 in DNA: TGTGCCAGCAGCTTAGCGCTGGGACAGGGAGGTGAGACCCAGTACTTC. Encoded protein: CASSLALGQGGETQYF.